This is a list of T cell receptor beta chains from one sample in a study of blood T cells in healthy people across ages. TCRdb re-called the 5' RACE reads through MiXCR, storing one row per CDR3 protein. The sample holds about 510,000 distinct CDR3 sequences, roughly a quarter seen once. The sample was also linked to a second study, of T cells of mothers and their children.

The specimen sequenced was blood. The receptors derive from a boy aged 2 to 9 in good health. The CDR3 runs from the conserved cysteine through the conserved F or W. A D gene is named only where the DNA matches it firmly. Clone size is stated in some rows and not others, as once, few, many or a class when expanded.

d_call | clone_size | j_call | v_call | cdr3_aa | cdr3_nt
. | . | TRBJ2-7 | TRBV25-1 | CASIGNSLYEQYF | TGTGCCAGCATAGGGAACAGCCTGTATGAGCAGTACTTC
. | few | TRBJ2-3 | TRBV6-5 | CASTRRSTDTQYF | TGTGCCAGCACTCGGCGGAGCACAGATACGCAGTATTTT
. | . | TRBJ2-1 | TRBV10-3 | CAISGQERYNEQFF | TGTGCCATCAGTGGACAGGAGCGATACAATGAGCAGTTCTTC
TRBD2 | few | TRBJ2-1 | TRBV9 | CASSVAGLDTYNEQFF | TGTGCCAGCAGCGTAGCAGGACTAGATACCTACAATGAGCAGTTCTTC
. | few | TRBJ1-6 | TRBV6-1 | CASSDVKGQSNSPLHF | TGTGCCAGCAGTGATGTAAAGGGACAAAGCAATTCACCCCTCCACTTT
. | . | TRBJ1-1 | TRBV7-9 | CASSARTVGTEAFF | TGTGCCAGCAGCGCCCGGACAGTGGGGACTGAAGCTTTCTTT
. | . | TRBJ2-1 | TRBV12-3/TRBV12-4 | CASSLSGQFRWSFF | TGTGCCAGCAGTTTGAGCGGTCAATTCCGCTGGTCGTTCTTC
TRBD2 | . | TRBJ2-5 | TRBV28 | CASSPGTSGNQETQYF | TGTGCCAGCAGTCCGGGGACTAGCGGAAATCAAGAGACCCAGTACTTC
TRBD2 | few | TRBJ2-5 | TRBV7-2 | CASSRTSGGVMETQYF | TGTGCCAGCAGCAGGACTAGCGGGGGAGTTATGGAGACCCAGTACTTC
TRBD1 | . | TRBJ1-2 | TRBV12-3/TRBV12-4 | CASSLGQGARDGYTF | TGTGCCAGCAGTTTGGGACAGGGGGCGAGGGATGGCTACACCTTC
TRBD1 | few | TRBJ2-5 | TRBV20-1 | CRANPTGSIQETQYF | TGCAGAGCTAACCCGACAGGGTCTATTCAAGAGACCCAGTACTTC
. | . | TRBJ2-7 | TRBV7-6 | CASSLQRERGVSYEQYF | TGTGCCAGCAGCTTACAAAGGGAGAGGGGGGTCTCCTACGAGCAGTACTTC
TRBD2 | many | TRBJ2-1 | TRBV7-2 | CASSSLAGAYNEQFF | TGTGCCAGCAGCTCCCTAGCGGGGGCTTACAATGAGCAGTTCTTC
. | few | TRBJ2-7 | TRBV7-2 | CASSPGAGTFEQYF | TGTGCCAGCAGCCCAGGGGCCGGAACTTTCGAGCAGTACTTC
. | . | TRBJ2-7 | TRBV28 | CASSRGVPYEQYF | TGTGCCAGCAGCCGTGGGGTTCCCTACGAGCAGTACTTC
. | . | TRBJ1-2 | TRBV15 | CATSKGPPGRANYGYTF | TGTGCCACCAGCAAGGGGCCTCCCGGAAGAGCTAACTATGGCTACACCTTC
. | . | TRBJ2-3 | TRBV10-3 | CAISERTRQRGTDTQYF | TGTGCCATCAGTGAGAGGACGCGTCAAAGGGGCACAGATACGCAGTATTTT
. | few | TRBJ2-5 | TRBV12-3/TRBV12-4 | CASSLNSFQETQYF | TGTGCCAGCAGTTTAAACTCGTTCCAAGAGACCCAGTACTTC
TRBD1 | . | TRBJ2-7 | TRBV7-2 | CASSPWTGGTYEQYF | TGTGCCAGCAGCCCTTGGACAGGGGGCACCTACGAGCAGTACTTC
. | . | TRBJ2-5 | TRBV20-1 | CSASGFVETQYF | TGCAGTGCCTCAGGGTTCGTAGAGACCCAGTACTTC
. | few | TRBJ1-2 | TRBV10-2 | CASINNTGSLNYGYTF | TGCGCCAGCATCAATAATACAGGTTCACTTAACTATGGCTACACCTTC
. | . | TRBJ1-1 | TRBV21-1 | CASSKARTQFMNTEAFF | TGTGCCAGCAGCAAAGCACGGACACAGTTCATGAACACTGAAGCTTTCTTT
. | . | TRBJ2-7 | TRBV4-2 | CASSQDQAASSYELYF | TGTGCCAGCAGCCAAGATCAGGCGGCGAGCTCCTACGAGCTGTACTTC
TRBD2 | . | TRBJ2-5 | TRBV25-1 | CASPLGGSYKREKLPEETQYF | TGTGCCAGCCCCCTTGGGGGGTCGTACAAGCGGGAGAAGCTCCCCGAAGAGACCCAGTACTTC
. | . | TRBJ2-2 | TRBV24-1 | CATSDPQGGGSGELFF | TGTGCCACCAGTGATCCCCAAGGAGGGGGCTCCGGGGAGCTGTTTTTT
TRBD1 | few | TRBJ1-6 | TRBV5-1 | CASSSRTGANSPLHF | TGCGCCAGCAGCTCCCGAACAGGGGCCAATTCACCCCTCCACTTT
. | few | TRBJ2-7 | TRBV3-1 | CASSQEVAGLEQYF | TGTGCCAGCAGCCAAGAGGTTGCGGGCTTGGAGCAGTACTTC
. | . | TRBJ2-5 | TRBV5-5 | CASSLVGGSYQETQYF | TGTGCCAGCAGCTTGGTAGGGGGATCGTACCAAGAGACCCAGTACTTC
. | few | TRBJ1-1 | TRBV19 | CASRRHKNTEAFF | TGTGCCAGTAGAAGACACAAGAACACTGAAGCTTTCTTT
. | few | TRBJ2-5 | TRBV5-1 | CASTKEGLNRVQETQYF | TGCGCCAGCACTAAAGAAGGGCTTAACAGGGTCCAAGAGACCCAGTACTTC
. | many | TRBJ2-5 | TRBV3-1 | CASSQGLETQYF | TGTGCCAGCAGCCAAGGTCTAGAGACCCAGTACTTC
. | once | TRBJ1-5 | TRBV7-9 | CASSLDAEQPQHF | TGTGCCAGCAGCTTAGATGCAGAGCAGCCCCAGCATTTT